The source of this T cell receptor (beta chain) is a study of blood T cell repertoires in COVID-19. The CDR3 totals 18 residues. Looked up from germline, CDR1 is SNHLY and CDR2 is FYNNEI. After removal of 4 bases from V and 0 bases from J, the junction contained 15 bases not matched to a gene. Method: immunoSEQ multiplex PCR; TCRdb's copy keeps in-frame clones and lacks some. The sample lists about 440,000 clones; roughly 88% were seen once. The specimen sequenced was PBMCs or T cells enriched from blood (not recorded which). The gene calls are TRBV2 and TRBJ2-7; 7 bases line up with TRBD1. This receptor was taken from a man aged 18 to 35 who had recovered from COVID-19. The DNA for the CDR3 is TGTGCCAGCAGTGCAGGGGGTCCAGGACGCGTCAGCTCCTACGAGCAGTACTTC. Residues: CASSAGGPGRVSSYEQYF.